The clone carrying this TCR beta chain showed up just a few times. Sequenced by immunoSEQ multiplex PCR; TCRdb stores in-frame clones only, minus some. The profile shows 120,000 or so clones, 70% to 90% of them singletons. These data come from a study of control samples from healthy donors and cancer patients. The material sequenced was blood. This clonotype was sampled from a man in his fifties or sixties in good health.

The CDR3 spells CASSTPPGTDTQYF. The CDR3 DNA follows: TGTGCCAGTAGTACCCCGCCGGGCACAGATACGCAGTATTTT. The genes are TRBV19 and TRBJ2-3; no reliable D call. Per germline, CDR1 LNHDA and CDR2 SQIVND (reference sequence). V was clipped by 4 bases and J by 1 base, with 9 bases between them. There are 14 residues in the CDR3.